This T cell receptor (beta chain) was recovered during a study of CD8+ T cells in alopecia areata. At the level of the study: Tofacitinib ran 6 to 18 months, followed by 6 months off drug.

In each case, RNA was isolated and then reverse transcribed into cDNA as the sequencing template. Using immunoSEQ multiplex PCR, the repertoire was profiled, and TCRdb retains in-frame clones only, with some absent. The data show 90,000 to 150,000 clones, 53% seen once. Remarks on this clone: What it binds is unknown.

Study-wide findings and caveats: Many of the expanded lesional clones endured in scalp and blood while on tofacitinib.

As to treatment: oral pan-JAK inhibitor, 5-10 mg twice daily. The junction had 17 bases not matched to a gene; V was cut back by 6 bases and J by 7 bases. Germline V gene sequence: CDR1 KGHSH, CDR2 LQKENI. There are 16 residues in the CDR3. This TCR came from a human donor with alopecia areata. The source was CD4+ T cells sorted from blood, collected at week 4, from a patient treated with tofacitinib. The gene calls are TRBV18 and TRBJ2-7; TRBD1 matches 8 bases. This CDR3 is CASSSEGQGTSGEQYF. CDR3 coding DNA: TGTGCCAGCTCGTCGGAAGGACAGGGAACGTCGGGAGAGCAGTACTTC.